This TCR beta chain was captured in a study of T-cell reconstitution after alpha-beta-depleted transplantation in children. Study outcomes and limitations: Where alpha-beta T cells came from about two months after transplant was reportedly several hundred expanded graft clones. Recipient T cells and thymic progenitors that survived gave rise to the high TCRbeta diversity observed at day 60 in some patients. Counts and diversity of T cells one year after transplant came mostly from newly produced T cells.

A remark on this clonotype: Its cognate antigen is unknown.

This CDR3 is 19 amino acids long. With 5 bases clipped from V and 0 bases from J, the junction kept 10 bases outside the gene matches. Germline CDR1 MNHEY, CDR2 SMNVEV (reference sequence). Unique molecular identifiers were used in preparing the TCRbeta library. TCRdb independently ran MiXCR on the PCR reads; one entry per CDR3 protein. The sample carries 700,000 to 950,000 distinct CDR3 sequences, 15% to 20% recorded once. Sequencing was performed on PBMCs, mostly from graft donor cells, taken 360 days after TCRalphabeta/CD19-depleted stem cell transplant. This TCR was recovered from a male patient younger than 18 who had a stem cell transplant for acute lymphoblastic leukemia, so the T cells may come from the graft donor. The rearrangement uses TRBV27 and TRBJ2-3; TRBD2 matches at 14 bases. The CDR3 region has the DNA TGTGCCAGCAGTAACGACACGGGACTAGCGGGAGCGAGCACAGATACGCAGTATTTT. It codes for CASSNDTGLAGASTDTQYF.